The TCR beta chain under discussion was sequenced for a study of shared clonotypes between healthy human individuals. Only in-frame clones appear in the TCRdb table, and some are missing; sequencing was by immunoSEQ multiplex PCR. The repertoire holds approximately 1,000,000 clones, with 77% as singletons. V was clipped by 1 base and J by 0 bases; unmatched bases: 8. CDR3 length: 19 residues. Germline CDR1 and CDR2: SNHLY and FYNNEI. The sequence was collected from a man between 18 and 29 years old in good health. Some clones in this sample may be carry-over from other donors' samples. Sequencing used memory CD4+ T cells from PBMCs. The subset is: CD45RA-negative fraction. This rearrangement joins TRBV2 to TRBJ2-1; 11 bases align to TRBD2. This CDR3 is CASSEVGIAGGSSYNEQFF. DNA of the CDR3: TGTGCCAGCAGTGAAGTGGGCATAGCGGGAGGGAGCTCCTACAATGAGCAGTTCTTC.